The 8 T cell receptor beta chains below come from one sample, sequenced in a study of CD4 T cells in relation to SARS-CoV-2 and coronaviruses. These TCRs are of unknown antigen specificity. Repertoires were generated with immunoSEQ multiplex PCR, while TCRdb's copy carries only in-frame clones and drops some. The table lists more than 15,000 clones, 76% of them singletons. Before the COVID-19 pandemic, during about 2011-2019, CD4+ T cells were taken from unexposed donors. CD4+ T cells were isolated from the cells after more than nine days of culture. Sequenced input: CD4+ T cells from PBMCs, cultured in vitro. All receptors come from a human donor in good health.

This chain joins TRBV6-4 and TRBJ2-1, with TRBD2 matching over 10 bases. Losses at the gene ends were 3 bases for V and 6 bases for J; bases not matched to a gene: 5. This CDR3 comprises 15 residues. Germline CDR1 reads MRHNA; CDR2 reads SNTAGT. Here the CDR3 reads CASSEAAGGPNEQFF. The CDR3 DNA sequence: TGTGCCAGCAGTGAGGCAGCGGGAGGGCCCAATGAGCAGTTCTTC.

The genes are TRBV6-5 and TRBJ2-1; TRBD2 matches 7 bases. CDR1 is MNHEY and CDR2 is SVGAGI in the germline V gene. This CDR3 contains 15 residues. V lost 7 bases and J lost 9; bases outside the gene matches: 15. CDR3 sequence (DNA): TGTGCCAGCATTATACTTGCGGGAGACACAGTTGAGCAGTTCTTC. Translation gives CASIILAGDTVEQFF.

This chain links TRBV7-9 with TRBJ2-4; TRBD1 aligns across 9 bases. Looked up from germline, CDR1 is SEHNR and CDR2 is FQNEAQ (reference sequence). This CDR3 spans 15 amino acids. Trimming cost V 2 bases and J 5 bases; bases outside gene matches: 4. The CDR3 nucleotides read TGTGCCAGCAGCTTAAACACAGGGGGCCAAAACATTCAGTACTTC. Protein product: CASSLNTGGQNIQYF.

The chain combines TRBV11-2 with TRBJ2-5; D gene unclear. The CDR3 is made up of 12 amino acids. Trimming pared 1 base from V and 4 bases from J, leaving 4 bases between. CDR1 and CDR2 from the germline V gene are SGHAT and FQNNGV. CDR3 region: CASSLVAETQYF. CDR3 sequence (DNA): TGTGCCAGCAGCTTAGTGGCAGAGACCCAGTACTTC.

The table lists this clone with a count of one. The chain recombines TRBV12-5 with TRBJ2-5, with 8 bases matching TRBD2. From germline, CDR1 is LGHNT and CDR2 FRNRAP. The V and J ends lost 6 bases and 1 base, in that order; junction bases with no gene match: 7. There are 15 residues in the CDR3. CDR3 loop: CASGPLGLGQETQYF. The CDR3 nucleotides are TGTGCTAGTGGCCCCCTGGGACTAGGCCAAGAGACCCAGTACTTC.

The chain is built from TRBV3-1 (or the pseudogene TRBV3-2) and TRBJ2-1, with TRBD2 matching 10 bases. This CDR3 region has 19 residues. Germline V lookup: CDR1 LGHDT, CDR2 YNNKEL (reference sequence). V gave up 0 bases and J gave up 7 bases; unmatched junction bases: 15. This chain's CDR3 is CASSQDSGGKREGGNEQFF. CDR3 coding DNA: TGTGCCAGCAGCCAAGATAGCGGTGGAAAGCGGGAGGGAGGTAATGAGCAGTTCTTC.

The V call is TRBV5-8, the J call TRBJ2-7; no firm D call. The V end was cut by 1 base, the J end by 1 base, with 6 bases between. Germline CDR1 and CDR2: SGHTS and YDEGEE. The CDR3 covers 13 residues. The CDR3 region is CASSLSPSYEQYF. In DNA form, the CDR3 reads TGTGCCAGCAGCTTGAGTCCGTCCTACGAGCAGTACTTC.

The genes are TRBV6-5 and TRBJ2-5; 7 positions match TRBD1. The CDR3 is made up of 13 amino acids. The junction had 9 bases not matched to a gene; V was cut back by 10 bases and J by 4 bases. Germline-derived CDR1 and CDR2 are MNHEY and SVGAGI. The CDR3 reads CAMAGGGGETQYF. The CDR3 region has the DNA TGTGCCATGGCAGGGGGTGGGGGAGAGACCCAGTACTTC.